Below, 14 T cell receptor beta chains from the same sample are listed, as sequenced in a study of CD8+ T cells in alopecia areata. Documented treatment: oral pan-JAK inhibitor, 5-10 mg twice daily. cDNA reverse transcribed from extracted RNA served as the sequencing template. TCRdb's copy holds only in-frame clones and misses some; the assay was immunoSEQ multiplex PCR. Of some 190,000 clones in the sample, 51% were seen once. The sequencing used CD8+ T cells sorted from blood, collected at roughly week 52, from a patient treated with tofacitinib. These receptors were obtained from a human donor with alopecia areata.

The chain uses TRBV5-1 and TRBJ2-3, with D unresolved. V was pared by 1 base and J by 6 bases, with 3 bases between. CDR1 is SGHRS, CDR2 YFSETQ, per germline. This CDR3 spans 11 amino acids. This chain's CDR3 is CASSLSDTQYF. The CDR3 DNA sequence: TGCGCCAGCAGCTTGAGTGATACGCAGTATTTT.

The rearrangement uses TRBV2 and TRBJ1-5; 9 nucleotides agree with TRBD1. CDR1 SNHLY and CDR2 FYNNEI come from the germline V gene. The V segment lost 11 bases and the J segment 1 base; nucleotides outside the gene matches: 6. The CDR3 runs 14 residues. Here the CDR3 DNA reads TGTGCCTGGGGACAGGGTGAAAGCAATCAGCCCCAGCATTTT. It is translated as CAWGQGESNQPQHF. The full variable domain, completed using reference TRBV2 and TRBJ1-5, is EPEVTQTPSHQVTQMGQEVILRCVPISNHLYFYWYRQILGQKVEFLVSFYNNEISEKSEIFDDQFSVERPDGSNFTLKIRSTKLEDSAMYFCAWGQGESNQPQHFGDGTRLSIL.

The chain joins TRBV9 to TRBJ1-6; 10 bases align to TRBD1. Losses at the gene ends were 3 bases for V and 9 bases for J; bases not matched to a gene: 3. Germline V gene lookup returns CDR1 SGDLS and CDR2 YYNGEE. This CDR3 is 14 amino acids long. The CDR3 region is CASSGRDRGSPLHF. The CDR3 nucleotides read TGTGCCAGCAGCGGCCGGGACAGGGGTTCACCCCTCCACTTT. Full variable domain (missing parts from reference TRBV9 and TRBJ1-6): DSGVTQTPKHLITATGQRVTLRCSPRSGDLSVYWYQQSLDQGLQFLIQYYNGEERAKGNILERFSAQQFPDLHSELNLSSLELGDSALYFCASSGRDRGSPLHFGNGTRLTVT.

The genes are TRBV6-6 and TRBJ1-5; D might be TRBD1 (6 bases). CDR3 length: 14 amino acids. Per germline, CDR1 MNHNY and CDR2 SVGAGI (reference sequence). The ends were cut back, 7 bases at V and 4 bases at J, with 14 bases in the middle. The DNA of the CDR3 is TGTGCCAGCATTGCGACAGGACCGAATCAGCCCCAGCATTTT. Encoded protein: CASIATGPNQPQHF.

V usage is TRBV4-2 and J usage is TRBJ2-7, with unresolved D. V lost 3 bases and J lost 4, with 13 bases in between. CDR1 and CDR2 from the germline V gene are LGHNA and YNFKEQ. The CDR3 covers 14 residues. In DNA form, the CDR3 reads TGTGCCAGCAGCCACTCGATATCCCTTTACGAGCAGTACTTC. Protein: CASSHSISLYEQYF.

This clone was picked up one time. The chain joins TRBV27 to TRBJ1-2; D might be TRBD1 (5 bases). CDR1 is MNHEY and CDR2 is SMNVEV in the germline V gene (reference sequence). Trimming took 2 bases from V and 4 from J, leaving 14 bases between them. The CDR3 totals 15 residues. In DNA, the CDR3 is TGTGCCAGCAGTTTACTGGGCAGGGTGCCCTATGGCTACACCTTC. Protein sequence: CASSLLGRVPYGYTF.

This clone was counted a few times. V gene TRBV9 combines with J gene TRBJ2-5; D unclear. The CDR3 is made up of 13 amino acids. Germline V CDR1 and CDR2: SGDLS, YYNGEE. The V gene lost 3 bases and the J gene lost 0 bases, with 6 bases spanning the gap. The CDR3 loop reads CASSGANQETQYF. The DNA of the CDR3 is TGTGCCAGCAGCGGGGCTAACCAAGAGACCCAGTACTTC. Together with reference TRBV9 and TRBJ2-5, the CDR3 gives the full variable domain: DSGVTQTPKHLITATGQRVTLRCSPRSGDLSVYWYQQSLDQGLQFLIQYYNGEERAKGNILERFSAQQFPDLHSELNLSSLELGDSALYFCASSGANQETQYFGPGTRLLVL.

The chain couples TRBV19 to TRBJ1-2; D unresolved. Germline loops: CDR1 LNHDA, CDR2 SQIVND (reference sequence). The CDR3 has 12 residues. V shed 3 bases and J shed 4 bases, with 6 bases lying between them. The CDR3 region is CASSIDIYGYTF. In DNA form, the CDR3 reads TGTGCCAGTAGTATCGACATCTATGGCTACACCTTC.

V is TRBV6-6 and J is TRBJ1-2; 8 positions agree with TRBD1. Germline V gene lookup returns CDR1 MNHNY and CDR2 SVGAGI (reference sequence). The CDR3 consists of 15 residues. With V trimmed by 5 bases and J by 0 bases, 5 bases remained unmatched. This CDR3 is CASSPDRGANYGYTF. CDR3 DNA sequence: TGTGCCAGCAGTCCCGACAGGGGAGCTAACTATGGCTACACCTTC.

This chain links TRBV7-9 with TRBJ2-3; TRBD1 is a possible D gene (7 bases). Trimming stripped 3 bases from V and 1 base from J, with 14 bases between. CDR3 length equals 16 residues. From germline, CDR1 is SEHNR and CDR2 FQNEAQ (reference sequence). The CDR3 loop is CASSFFTGEGTDTQYF. In nucleotides, the CDR3 is TGTGCCAGCAGCTTCTTCACAGGGGAGGGCACAGATACGCAGTATTTT.

The chain is built from TRBV27 and TRBJ1-1; tentatively, D is TRBD1 (5 bases). The germline V gene encodes CDR1 MNHEY and CDR2 SMNVEV (reference sequence). V was cut by 2 bases and J by 1 base, with 11 bases left in between. The CDR3 totals 15 residues. The CDR3 nucleotides read TGTGCCAGCAGTTTACATTACGGGGGGAACACTGAAGCTTTCTTT. It specifies CASSLHYGGNTEAFF.

The chain recombines TRBV29-1 with TRBJ1-2; D call uncertain. The germline V gene has CDR1 SQVTM and CDR2 ANQGSEA. The CDR3 length is 14 residues. Between the trimmed V and J ends, which lost 2 bases and 4 bases, there was a span of 14 bases. CDR3 DNA: TGCAGCGTTGAAAGGGAGGAGGCCAGCTATGGCTACACCTTC. Translation gives CSVEREEASYGYTF.

In the case of this clone: This same CDR3 is encoded by further DNA sequences in the sample. The chain recombines TRBV7-9 with TRBJ1-1, with D possibly matching TRBD1 (5 bases). Germline CDR1 reads SEHNR; CDR2 reads FQNEAQ (reference sequence). Trimming cost V 6 bases and J 4 bases, with 15 bases left between them. This CDR3 comprises 14 residues. Here the CDR3 reads CASSPGLLGTEAFF. In DNA form, the CDR3 reads TGTGCCAGCAGTCCAGGGTTGTTAGGCACTGAAGCTTTCTTT. Full variable domain (missing parts from reference TRBV7-9 and TRBJ1-1): DTGVSQNPRHKITKRGQNVTFRCDPISEHNRLYWYRQTLGQGPEFLTYFQNEAQLEKSRLLSDRFSAERPKGSFSTLEIQRTEQGDSAMYLCASSPGLLGTEAFFGQGTRLTVV.

The chain joins TRBV15 to TRBJ1-3; the D gene is possibly TRBD1 (6 bases). The CDR3 is 14 amino acids. Germline CDR1 is LNHNV and CDR2 is YYDKDF (reference sequence). V shed 7 bases and J shed 1 base, with 11 bases lying between them. The CDR3 reads CATTAGASGNTIYF. Written as DNA, the CDR3 is TGTGCCACCACGGCGGGGGCGTCTGGAAACACCATATATTTT.